Sequencing of this TCR beta chain was carried out in a study of T cells in Graves' hyperthyroidism and ophthalmopathy. Across the study: Prior to any treatment, at the point of initial diagnosis, peripheral blood was collected. Regarding the study as a whole: Most thyroid clonotypes expanded above 0.001 were also detected in blood. A model using 13 V-J features told ophthalmopathy apart from stable hyperthyroidism.

TCR beta CDR3 sequences were amplified from RNA transcripts. With the HTBI primer set, the TCR CDR3 went through a first round of RT-PCR. Each CDR3 protein gets one entry after TCRdb re-called the multiplex PCR reads with MiXCR. In the table there are almost 600,000 distinct CDR3 sequences, around 13% of which are singletons. This clonotype appeared many times. Its antigen is undetermined. The CDR3 length is 16 residues. CDR1 KGHSH and CDR2 LQKENI come from the germline V gene. The trim removed 2 bases at V and 5 bases at J, leaving 9 bases unmatched. Diagnosing involved the use of clinical symptoms, serum thyroxine and TRAb, thyroid ultrasound and orbital computed tomography.

Sample: blood. The receptor's source is a woman aged 25 to 45 with Graves' hyperthyroidism that later progressed to Graves' ophthalmopathy. The chain is built from TRBV18 and TRBJ2-5; 9 bases fit TRBD2. CDR3 protein: CASSPRELAGEETQYF. In nucleotides, the CDR3 is TGTGCCAGCTCACCAAGGGAATTAGCGGGAGAGGAGACCCAGTACTTC.